The present entry profiles one T cell receptor (beta chain) with its context. The antigen is undetermined. This record comes from a study of T cells in localized non-small cell lung cancer. Study-wide findings and caveats: Uninvolved nearby lung showed the greatest T cell clonality, exceeding that found in tumor. Appearance in adjacent lung was seen for a median roughly 56 of the top 100 tumor clones. Sequencing involved a lone tumor region, leaving heterogeneity possible.

This table comes from immunoSEQ multiplex PCR, and its TCRdb copy is limited to in-frame clones, with some not included. This sample carries about 21,000 clones, 70% to 90% of them seen once, and the ten largest clones take around 7%. V lost 7 bases and J lost 2, with 11 bases in between. Germline V CDR1 and CDR2: ENHRY, SYGVKD. The CDR3 runs 13 residues. The rearrangement links TRBV10-3 to TRBJ1-1; tentative D call: TRBD1 (5 bases). The material was peripheral blood, obtained before any cancer treatment. This TCR was recovered from a male donor at least 60 years old with stage I squamous cell lung carcinoma. Here the CDR3 DNA reads TGTGCCATCAAAGGACAAGTCAACACTGAAGCTTTCTTT. Protein sequence: CAIKGQVNTEAFF.